This TCR beta chain is from a study of metastatic and nonmetastatic thyroid tumors. Study context: Thyroid patients, malignant and benign, had repertoires compared across blood and tumor or nodule tissue.

Authors' data handling: A papillary thyroid cancer distant-metastasis classifier was built from CDR3 differences across clinicopathological groups. TCRdb recomputed clones from the PCR reads via MiXCR. The V and J calls, along with clone size, are taken from TCRdb and not from the paper's own processing. The repertoire holds about 20,000 clones, with roughly a third as singletons. Study results and caveats: Malignant thyroid tumors reportedly had TCR beta diversity that was significantly higher than in benign nodules, in blood and tumor.

Germline assignment: CDR1 SNHLY and CDR2 FYNNEI. The CDR3 is 13 residues long. This clone was seen many times. No antigen is known for it. The junction departs from germline at one end; a sequencing error may be responsible. There were no patients who had received any treatment before thyroid surgery. This TCR came from a female donor with papillary thyroid cancer or a benign thyroid nodule (not recorded which). Some clones in this sample may be carry-over from other donors' samples. The chain couples TRBV2 to TRBJ2-7, with D perhaps matching TRBD1 or TRBD2 (5 bases each). Sequencing was performed on blood. The CDR3: CVSSRDGNYEQYF. CDR3 nucleotides: TGTGTCAGCAGTCGGGACGGAAACTACGAGCAGTACTTC.